This entry lists 22 T cell receptor beta chains sequenced from one sample in a study of blood T cell repertoires in COVID-19. Libraries were prepared by immunoSEQ multiplex PCR; TCRdb keeps only in-frame clonotypes and omits some of them. The sample records about 200,000 clones, roughly 80% being singletons. The sequencing sample was made of peripheral blood. The origin of the receptors is a woman in her thirties or forties with COVID-19, enrolled during active disease.

The chain is built from TRBV5-6 and TRBJ1-3, with D perhaps TRBD1 (5 bases). The germline gives CDR1 SGHDT, CDR2 YYEEEE. The CDR3 is 15 amino acids. V was pared by 4 bases and J by 0 bases, with 11 bases between. The CDR3 sequence: CASSGTMSSGNTIYF. As DNA, the CDR3 is TGTGCCAGCAGCGGGACTATGAGCTCTGGAAACACCATATATTTT.

This clone was detected many times. This chain joins TRBV5-1 and TRBJ2-5, with a possible D match to TRBD1 (5 bases). The CDR3 consists of 12 residues. The germline V gene has CDR1 SGHRS and CDR2 YFSETQ. Trimming left V 4 bases short and J 3 bases short, with 7 bases between. The CDR3 protein is CASSLREETQYF. For the CDR3, the DNA is TGCGCCAGCAGCCTCAGGGAAGAGACCCAGTACTTC.

This chain links TRBV5-1 with TRBJ1-1; D is unclear. CDR1 and CDR2 from the germline V gene are SGHRS and YFSETQ. The CDR3 sequence is 15 residues long. V shed 2 bases and J shed 2 bases, with 13 bases lying between them. CDR3 sequence: CASSFQVPSNTEAFF. The CDR3 DNA is TGCGCCAGCAGCTTTCAGGTCCCCTCTAACACTGAAGCTTTCTTT.

This clone was observed a single time. V usage is TRBV5-4 and J usage is TRBJ2-5, with unresolved D. In germline, CDR1 is SGHNT, CDR2 YYREEE (reference sequence). This CDR3 comprises 13 residues. With 1 base removed from V and 4 bases from J, the gap between germline ends came to 8 bases. The DNA of the CDR3 is TGTGCCAGCAGCTTGTCACTGAGAGAGACCCAGTACTTC. Amino acids: CASSLSLRETQYF. The full variable domain, completed using reference TRBV5-4 and TRBJ2-5, is ETGVTQSPTHLIKTRGQQVTLRCSSQSGHNTVSWYQQALGQGPQFIFQYYREEENGRGNFPPRFSGLQFPNYSSELNVNALELDDSALYLCASSLSLRETQYFGPGTRLLVL.

This clone was seen only once. J is TRBJ1-2 and V is TRBV6-5; 9 bases are shared with TRBD1. J gave up 7 bases and V 7 bases, and 7 bases lay outside the gene matches. The CDR3 totals 13 residues. Germline-derived CDR1 and CDR2 are MNHEY and SVGAGI. Written as DNA, the CDR3 is TGTGCCAGCATAAAGACAGGGGGAGCTGGCTACACCTTC. It translates to CASIKTGGAGYTF.

This chain links TRBV5-1 with TRBJ1-1, with D tentatively TRBD1 (6 bases). V lost 3 bases to trimming and J lost 4 bases, with 10 bases between them. Germline V gene data show CDR1 as SGHRS and CDR2 as YFSETQ. The CDR3 is made up of 13 amino acids. This chain's CDR3 is CASSSNRATEAFF. In nucleotides, the CDR3 is TGCGCCAGCAGCTCTAACAGGGCCACTGAAGCTTTCTTT.

The chain combines TRBV7-6 with TRBJ2-2; D is unclear. The germline V gene has CDR1 SGHVS and CDR2 FNYEAQ. Trimming shortened V by 1 base and J by 6 bases, and 12 bases separated the two germline ends. CDR3 length: 15 residues. In nucleotides, the CDR3 is TGTGCCAGCAGCTTAGATCAGGCCCCCCCCGGGGAGCTGTTTTTT. This gives the protein CASSLDQAPPGELFF.

The genes are TRBV29-1 and TRBJ1-2; D gene unclear. The V end was cut by 4 bases, the J end by 5 bases, with 8 bases between. The CDR3 extends over 11 amino acids. Germline V gene lookup returns CDR1 SQVTM and CDR2 ANQGSEA. The CDR3 coding sequence is TGCAGCGTTGGTCAGGATTATGGCTACACCTTC. Its translation: CSVGQDYGYTF. The variable domain in full, with the rest retrieved from reference TRBV29-1 and TRBJ1-2, is SAVISQKPSRDICQRGTSLTIQCQVDSQVTMMFWYRQQPGQSLTLIATANQGSEATYESGFVIDKFPISRPNLTFSTLTVSNMSPEDSSIYLCSVGQDYGYTFGSGTRLTVV.

The genes are TRBV9 and TRBJ2-7, with 8 bases matching TRBD2. The CDR3 consists of 15 residues. Germline V gives CDR1 SGDLS, CDR2 YYNGEE. V gave up 0 bases and J gave up 4 bases; unmatched junction bases: 6. For the CDR3, the DNA is TGTGCCAGCAGCGTAGGGCTAGCGGGTGTATACGAGCAGTACTTC. Translated, it gives CASSVGLAGVYEQYF.

The gene calls are TRBV3-1 (or the pseudogene TRBV3-2) and TRBJ1-5; the D is unclear. Between the trimmed V and J ends, which lost 0 bases and 7 bases, there was a span of 13 bases. This CDR3 is built from 15 residues. Germline CDR1 and CDR2: LGHDT and YNNKEL (reference sequence). DNA for the CDR3: TGTGCCAGCAGCCAAGATGGCACGGGGAACCAGCCCCAGCATTTT. Protein product: CASSQDGTGNQPQHF.

The chain combines TRBV12-5 with TRBJ1-2; 8 bases match TRBD1. The CDR3 is 13 residues long. Trimming took 6 bases from V and 6 from J; bases not matched to a gene: 6. CDR1 is LGHNT and CDR2 is FRNRAP in the germline V gene. CDR3: CASGHGQGHGYTF. In DNA form, the CDR3 reads TGTGCTAGTGGGCACGGACAGGGCCATGGCTACACCTTC. The full variable domain, completed using reference TRBV12-5 and TRBJ1-2, is DARVTQTPRHKVTEMGQEVTMRCQPILGHNTVFWYRQTMMQGLELLAYFRNRAPLDDSGMPKDRFSAEMPDATLATLKIQPSEPRDSAVYFCASGHGQGHGYTFGSGTRLTVV.

This rearrangement joins TRBV30 to TRBJ1-1, with 9 bases identical to TRBD1. J lost 10 bases, V lost 2 bases, and 8 bases had no gene match. The CDR3 is 13 amino acids. CDR1 is GTSNPN, CDR2 SVGIG, per germline (reference sequence). This chain's CDR3 is CAWSPGTGRLAFF. For the CDR3, the DNA is TGTGCCTGGAGTCCGGGGACAGGGAGGTTAGCTTTCTTT.

V gene TRBV20-1 combines with J gene TRBJ1-2, with D perhaps matching TRBD1 (6 bases). V lost 3 bases and J 8 bases, leaving 22 bases between the germline ends. The germline V gene encodes CDR1 DFQATT and CDR2 SNEGSKA (reference sequence). The CDR3 sequence is 15 residues long. CDR3 loop: CSASVSPQGREGYTF. The DNA for the CDR3 is TGCAGTGCTAGTGTATCCCCACAGGGCCGAGAGGGCTACACCTTC.

V is TRBV10-3 and J is TRBJ1-1, with D possibly being TRBD1 (6 bases). Trimming removed 0 bases at V and 6 bases at J, with 8 bases between. The CDR3 has 13 residues. Germline V gene data show CDR1 as ENHRY and CDR2 as SYGVKD. The CDR3 is CAISESTGSEAFF. The CDR3 region has the DNA TGTGCCATCAGTGAGTCCACAGGGTCTGAAGCTTTCTTT.

J is TRBJ2-7 and V is TRBV6-1; a possible D gene is TRBD2 (5 bases). Germline lookup yields CDR1 MNHNS and CDR2 SASEGT. There are 12 residues in the CDR3. V lost 2 bases to trimming and J lost 4 bases, with 6 bases between them. The CDR3: CASSELAYEQYF. In nucleotides, the CDR3 is TGTGCCAGCAGTGAACTAGCTTACGAGCAGTACTTC.

The chain links TRBV11-2 to TRBJ1-2; tentative D call: TRBD1 (5 bases). This CDR3 is 17 amino acids long. Germline V gene lookup returns CDR1 SGHAT and CDR2 FQNNGV. Trimming pared 6 bases from V and 4 bases from J, leaving 24 bases between. CDR3: CASSTLARRGESYGYTF. DNA for the CDR3: TGTGCCAGCAGTACACTAGCCCGCCGGGGGGAGTCCTATGGCTACACCTTC.

The gene calls are TRBV27 and TRBJ1-1; D not resolved. Trimming cost V 4 bases and J 0 bases, with 9 bases left between them. The length of the CDR3 is 14 residues. Germline V gene data show CDR1 as MNHEY and CDR2 as SMNVEV (reference sequence). The CDR3 region is CASSSQNLNTEAFF. DNA of the CDR3: TGTGCCAGCAGTTCACAGAACTTGAACACTGAAGCTTTCTTT.

The rearrangement uses TRBV4-3 and TRBJ1-3; possible D gene TRBD1, 5 bases. Trimming took 4 bases from V and 1 from J, leaving 14 bases between them. The CDR3 has 16 residues. CDR1 is LGHNA, CDR2 YSLEER, per germline. CDR3 protein: CASSLITGGSGNTIYF. The CDR3 DNA follows: TGCGCCAGCAGCCTCATCACGGGGGGGTCTGGAAACACCATATATTTT.

V is TRBV19 and J is TRBJ1-5; D is perhaps TRBD1 (6 bases). CDR3 length: 15 amino acids. V lost 6 bases and J 6 bases, leaving 18 bases between the germline ends. Germline CDR1 LNHDA, CDR2 SQIVND (reference sequence). The DNA of the CDR3 is TGTGCCAGTAGCCCTCTACAGGGAACGGCTCAGCCCCAGCATTTT. Protein product: CASSPLQGTAQPQHF. The entire variable domain, with the rest obtained from reference TRBV19 and TRBJ1-5, is as follows: DGGITQSPKYLFRKEGQNVTLSCEQNLNHDAMYWYRQDPGQGLRLIYYSQIVNDFQKGDIAEGYSVSREKKESFPLTVTSAQKNPTAFYLCASSPLQGTAQPQHFGDGTRLSIL.

The V call is TRBV30, the J call TRBJ1-4, with TRBD1 as a possible D gene (5 bases). The germline V gene has CDR1 GTSNPN and CDR2 SVGIG (reference sequence). V lost 0 bases and J 5 bases, leaving 13 bases between the germline ends. The CDR3 is 15 amino acids. The CDR3 nucleotides read TGTGCCTGGAGTGTACCAGGGAAGGAGAATGAAAAACTGTTTTTT. Translated, it gives CAWSVPGKENEKLFF.

For the CDR3, the DNA is TGTGCCAGCTCAGAACAGGGCGCGACCTTACAATGGGAGCAGTTCTTC. This translates into CASSEQGATLQWEQFF. The V and J genes are TRBV18 and TRBJ2-1, with a tentative D call TRBD1 (6 bases). Trimming stripped 5 bases from V and 10 bases from J, with 24 bases between. Germline assignment: CDR1 KGHSH and CDR2 LQKENI. The CDR3 contains 16 residues. Filled out from reference TRBV18 and TRBJ2-1, the complete variable domain reads NAGVMQNPRHLVRRRGQEARLRCSPMKGHSHVYWYRQLPEEGLKFMVYLQKENIIDESGMPKERFSAEFPKEGPSILRIQQVVRGDSAAYFCASSEQGATLQWEQFFGPGTRLTVL.

V usage is TRBV2 and J usage is TRBJ2-4; perhaps TRBD1 as D (6 bases). The CDR3 totals 13 residues. V was trimmed by 1 base and J by 10 bases, leaving 11 bases between them. Germline CDR1 is SNHLY and CDR2 is FYNNEI. CDR3 residues: CASSEGGRGIQYF. In DNA form, the CDR3 reads TGTGCCAGCAGTGAAGGGGGAAGGGGGATTCAGTACTTC.